The 32 T cell receptor beta chains listed next were all sequenced from one sample in a study of blood T cell repertoires in COVID-19. TCRdb's table, derived via immunoSEQ multiplex PCR, lists solely in-frame clones and lacks some. The table shows 120,000 to 150,000 clones, with around nine tenths occurring only once. The material sequenced was peripheral blood. The receptors were gathered from a human donor in a cohort sampled during active COVID-19.

This clone has only one observation. The CDR3 bases are TGTGCCAGCAGTTTCCCCGGGAACACAGATACGCAGTATTTT. Translated, it gives CASSFPGNTDTQYF. The chain employs TRBV28 and TRBJ2-3; perhaps TRBD2 as D (5 bases). The CDR3 consists of 14 residues. The V gene lost 3 bases and the J gene lost 2 bases, with 9 bases spanning the gap. The germline CDR1 and CDR2 sequences are MDHEN and SYDVKM.

The genes are TRBV7-9 and TRBJ2-1; a possible D gene is TRBD2 (6 bases). The V end lost 4 bases, the J end lost 2 bases, and 12 bases lay between the germline ends. Germline V gene data show CDR1 as SEHNR and CDR2 as FQNEAQ (reference sequence). The CDR3 has 15 residues. The CDR3 DNA follows: TGTGCCAGCAGCTCCCCGGGACTCACCTACAATGAGCAGTTCTTC. Its translation: CASSSPGLTYNEQFF.

This clone occurred once. The chain has TRBV10-3 and TRBJ1-2, with D tentatively TRBD1 (6 bases). The length of the CDR3 is 10 residues. Germline values: CDR1 ENHRY, CDR2 SYGVKD. V lost 9 bases and J lost 14, with 16 bases in between. CDR3 residues: CAMGQGGLTF. CDR3 nucleotide sequence: TGTGCCATGGGACAAGGGGGTCTTACCTTC.

The chain employs TRBV12-3 or TRBV12-4 and TRBJ2-1; TRBD1 might be the D (6 bases). V was trimmed by 3 bases and J by 4 bases, leaving 7 bases between them. The CDR3 consists of 13 residues. The CDR3 protein is CASSFRGYNEQFF. DNA of the CDR3: TGTGCCAGCAGTTTCAGGGGATACAATGAGCAGTTCTTC.

The V call is TRBV30, the J call TRBJ1-5; a possible D gene is TRBD1 (5 bases). The CDR3 has 14 amino acids. Trimming removed 3 bases at V and 6 bases at J, with 15 bases between. The germline CDR1 and CDR2 sequences are GTSNPN and SVGIG (reference sequence). The CDR3: CAWRGQGKGQPQHF. The CDR3 DNA sequence: TGTGCCTGGAGAGGTCAGGGTAAGGGTCAGCCCCAGCATTTT.

This chain joins TRBV15 and TRBJ2-7; 10 nucleotides line up with TRBD2. The CDR3 is 15 amino acids. V dropped 0 bases and J dropped 9; count of bases not matched to a gene: 8. Germline CDR1 LNHNV, CDR2 YYDKDF (reference sequence). Here the CDR3 DNA reads TGTGCCACCAGCAGAGAAGCGGGGGGGTCATCACGGCAGTACTTC. This encodes CATSREAGGSSRQYF. The complete variable domain, with remaining parts taken from reference TRBV15 and TRBJ2-7, reads DAMVIQNPRYQVTQFGKPVTLSCSQTLNHNVMYWYQQKSSQAPKLLFHYYDKDFNNEADTPDNFQSRRPNTSFCFLDIRSPGLGDTAMYLCATSREAGGSSRQYFGPGTRLTVT.

The J gene is TRBJ2-7, the V gene TRBV6-2 or TRBV6-3; D not certain. The ends were cut back, 2 bases at V and 3 bases at J, with 8 bases in the middle. The germline CDR1 and CDR2 sequences are MNHEY and SVGEGT. This CDR3 comprises 13 residues. CDR3 residues: CASSYGQFYEQYF. CDR3 DNA sequence: TGTGCCAGCAGTTACGGGCAGTTCTACGAGCAGTACTTC.

The chain couples TRBV5-8 to TRBJ2-1; 13 nucleotides match TRBD2. This CDR3 has 17 amino acids. V lost 3 bases to trimming and J lost 6 bases; unmatched junction nucleotides: 9. Per germline, CDR1 SGHTS and CDR2 YDEGEE. CDR3 residues: CASSSTRGLAGRNEQFF. The CDR3 bases are TGTGCCAGCAGCTCGACCCGGGGACTAGCGGGGCGCAATGAGCAGTTCTTC.

The chain combines TRBV2 with TRBJ2-5, with a weak D call TRBD2 (6 bases). CDR1 is SNHLY and CDR2 is FYNNEI in the germline V gene. Trimming removed 5 bases at V and 5 bases at J, with 12 bases between. This CDR3 is built from 13 residues. The CDR3 nucleotides read TGTGCCAGCAGTTGGGCGGGGATGGAGACCCAGTACTTC. This codes for CASSWAGMETQYF.

This clone is deemed large. The rearrangement links TRBV19 to TRBJ1-2, with a weak D call TRBD1 (5 bases). The CDR3 is 15 residues long. Germline assignment: CDR1 LNHDA and CDR2 SQIVND (reference sequence). Trimming removed 7 bases from V and 4 bases from J, with 19 bases in between. The CDR3 protein is CASTVGATTFYGYTF. Written as DNA, the CDR3 is TGTGCCAGTACCGTAGGGGCAACCACCTTCTATGGCTACACCTTC.

Remarks on this clone: Other DNA sequences in this specimen translate into the identical CDR3. CDR3 region: CASSTGGDNYGYTF. CDR3 DNA sequence: TGTGCCAGCAGTACCGGGGGGGATAACTATGGCTACACCTTC. The rearrangement uses TRBV28 and TRBJ1-2; possibly TRBD1 for D (5 bases). The CDR3 has 14 residues. The V gene lost 5 bases and the J gene lost 1 base, with 11 bases spanning the gap. Germline CDR1 and CDR2: MDHEN and SYDVKM.

This clone was detected only a few times. The chain links TRBV4-1 to TRBJ1-1, with D unclear. The CDR3 sequence is 14 residues long. V gave up 0 bases and J gave up 1 base, with 6 bases separating them. CDR1 is MGHRA and CDR2 is YSYEKL in the germline V gene. This chain's CDR3 is CASSQDRGNTEAFF. The CDR3 nucleotides read TGCGCCAGCAGCCAAGATCGCGGGAACACTGAAGCTTTCTTT.

CDR3 protein: CASSPDGQGGRKQYF. The DNA for the CDR3 is TGTGCCAGCAGCCCGGATGGACAGGGGGGAAGGAAGCAGTACTTC. The chain combines TRBV5-6 with TRBJ2-7; TRBD1 aligns across 10 bases. Germline V lookup: CDR1 SGHDT, CDR2 YYEEEE. CDR3 length: 15 residues. V was pared by 4 bases and J by 8 bases, with 12 bases of the junction left unmatched.

The genes are TRBV5-6 and TRBJ1-3; D unresolved. The germline CDR1 and CDR2 sequences are SGHDT and YYEEEE. The CDR3 is 17 residues long. The V end was cut by 5 bases, the J end by 0 bases, with 18 bases between. As DNA, the CDR3 is TGTGCCAGCAGTCGCGGATTTAGCAGATCCTCTGGAAACACCATATATTTT. It is translated as CASSRGFSRSSGNTIYF. Full variable domain (outside the CDR3, taken from reference TRBV5-6 and TRBJ1-3): DAGVTQSPTHLIKTRGQQVTLRCSPKSGHDTVSWYQQALGQGPQFIFQYYEEEERQRGNFPDRFSGHQFPNYSSELNVNALLLGDSALYLCASSRGFSRSSGNTIYFGEGSWLTVV.

The J gene is TRBJ2-3, the V gene TRBV28, with D perhaps matching TRBD2 (6 bases). This CDR3 is built from 13 residues. The germline V and J ends were trimmed by 2 bases and 8 bases, with 11 bases remaining between them. Per germline, CDR1 MDHEN and CDR2 SYDVKM. This CDR3 reads CASSLGGTGTQYF. In DNA form, the CDR3 reads TGTGCCAGCAGTTTAGGCGGGACCGGTACGCAGTATTTT.

The chain carries TRBV5-1 and TRBJ2-3; D possibly corresponds to TRBD1 (5 bases). Trimming removed 0 bases from V and 4 bases from J, with 12 bases in between. CDR3 size: 15 residues. Germline CDR1 SGHRS, CDR2 YFSETQ. CDR3 sequence (DNA): TGCGCCAGCAGCTTGGCAGGGATGTTCTCAGATACGCAGTATTTT. Its protein is CASSLAGMFSDTQYF. The full variable domain, completed using reference TRBV5-1 and TRBJ2-3, is KAGVTQTPRYLIKTRGQQVTLSCSPISGHRSVSWYQQTPGQGLQFLFEYFSETQRNKGNFPGRFSGRQFSNSRSEMNVSTLELGDSALYLCASSLAGMFSDTQYFGPGTRLTVL.

The CDR3 sequence is CASSGRTGDHYNSPLHF. For the CDR3, the DNA is TGTGCCAGCAGTGGGAGGACAGGAGACCACTATAATTCACCCCTCCACTTT. This rearrangement joins TRBV25-1 to TRBJ1-6; 7 nucleotides line up with TRBD1. The germline CDR1 and CDR2 sequences are MGHDK and SYGVNS. The CDR3 consists of 17 residues. The V segment lost 4 bases and the J segment 3 bases; nucleotides outside the gene matches: 9.

This clone was seen a single time. The chain recombines TRBV7-8 with TRBJ1-5; D possibly corresponds to TRBD1 (6 bases). The CDR3 runs 15 residues. V dropped 5 bases and J dropped 11 bases, with 22 bases sitting between them. Germline values: CDR1 SGHVS, CDR2 FQNEAQ. In nucleotides, the CDR3 is TGTGCCAGCAGCCAACTTACAGGGCCTCGAACGGCCCAGCATTTT. Its protein is CASSQLTGPRTAQHF.

The chain joins TRBV6-2 or TRBV6-3 to TRBJ2-4; the D gene is possibly TRBD1 (5 bases). The germline V gene has CDR1 MNHEY and CDR2 SVGEGT. The germline V and J ends were trimmed by 3 bases and 2 bases, with 8 bases remaining between them. The CDR3 loop spans 14 amino acids. CDR3 in DNA: TGTGCCAGCAGTTATGCAGGGTCCAAAAACATTCAGTACTTC. Translated, it gives CASSYAGSKNIQYF.

CDR3 sequence reads: CASSLTAGTGVRAFF. In DNA form, the CDR3 reads TGTGCCAGCAGCTTAACAGCCGGGACAGGGGTCCGAGCTTTCTTT. The V gene is TRBV7-3, the J gene TRBJ1-1, with 10 bases fitting TRBD1. V lost 0 bases and J lost 10; bases outside the gene matches: 8. The CDR3 is 15 residues long. The germline gives CDR1 SGHTA, CDR2 FQGTGA.

This chain uses TRBV4-2 with TRBJ2-7; 11 positions agree with TRBD2. Trimming removed 4 bases from V and 2 bases from J; junction bases left unmatched: 4. This CDR3 region has 15 residues. Germline V gene lookup returns CDR1 LGHNA and CDR2 YNFKEQ. CDR3 nucleotide sequence: TGTGCCAGCAGCCCTAGCGGGGGGACAACCTACGAGCAGTACTTC. This translates into CASSPSGGTTYEQYF.

The gene calls are TRBV29-1 and TRBJ2-1; 9 bases are shared with TRBD2. There are 13 residues in the CDR3. V dropped 5 bases and J dropped 12; count of bases not matched to a gene: 11. Germline V lookup: CDR1 SQVTM, CDR2 ANQGSEA. The CDR3 sequence: CSVRTSEAGWQFF. In nucleotides, the CDR3 is TGCAGCGTTAGGACTAGCGAGGCGGGCTGGCAGTTCTTC.

V usage is TRBV5-4 and J usage is TRBJ2-7, with TRBD1 as a possible D gene (6 bases). This CDR3 contains 15 residues. Deletions cut 1 base from V and 5 bases from J, with 16 bases between. Germline V CDR1 and CDR2: SGHNT, YYREEE (reference sequence). The CDR3 reads CASSLKAGVIDEQYF. The CDR3 DNA sequence: TGTGCCAGCAGCTTGAAGGCAGGGGTTATCGACGAGCAGTACTTC. The full variable domain, rest sourced from reference TRBV5-4 and TRBJ2-7, is ETGVTQSPTHLIKTRGQQVTLRCSSQSGHNTVSWYQQALGQGPQFIFQYYREEENGRGNFPPRFSGLQFPNYSSELNVNALELDDSALYLCASSLKAGVIDEQYFGPGTRLTVT.

The gene calls are TRBV5-6 and TRBJ1-4; 10 bases match TRBD1. This CDR3 contains 16 residues. CDR1 and CDR2 from the germline V gene are SGHDT and YYEEEE. Trimming took 0 bases from V and 7 from J; bases not matched to a gene: 6. The CDR3 spells CASSLAGQGWTEKLFF. In DNA form, the CDR3 reads TGTGCCAGCAGCTTGGCGGGACAGGGGTGGACTGAAAAACTGTTTTTT.

This chain joins TRBV19 and TRBJ2-2; 10 bases fit TRBD2. The CDR3 runs 16 residues. V was pared by 5 bases and J by 1 base, with 4 bases of the junction left unmatched. Germline loops: CDR1 LNHDA, CDR2 SQIVND (reference sequence). CDR3 loop: CASSAWTSGNTGELFF. CDR3 nucleotides: TGTGCCAGTAGTGCCTGGACTAGCGGGAACACCGGGGAGCTGTTTTTT. The complete variable domain, with remaining parts taken from reference TRBV19 and TRBJ2-2, reads DGGITQSPKYLFRKEGQNVTLSCEQNLNHDAMYWYRQDPGQGLRLIYYSQIVNDFQKGDIAEGYSVSREKKESFPLTVTSAQKNPTAFYLCASSAWTSGNTGELFFGEGSRLTVL.

The V and J genes are TRBV14 and TRBJ2-1; 9 nucleotides line up with TRBD1. This CDR3 is built from 18 residues. Germline lookup yields CDR1 SGHDN and CDR2 FVKESK. Trimming took 2 bases from V and 1 from J; bases not matched to a gene: 9. The CDR3 DNA is TGTGCCAGCAGCCAATTGTCCGACGGGACAGGGTCCTACAATGAGCAGTTCTTC. Translating it yields CASSQLSDGTGSYNEQFF.

The chain is built from TRBV30 and TRBJ2-3; TRBD2 aligns across 9 bases. CDR1 and CDR2 (germline): GTSNPN, SVGIG (reference sequence). The length of the CDR3 is 15 residues. The J segment lost 5 bases and the V segment lost 3 bases, leaving 9 bases of the junction unmatched. CDR3 sequence reads: CAWRGAGGPVDTQYF. The CDR3 DNA reads as TGTGCCTGGAGGGGGGCGGGAGGGCCCGTAGATACGCAGTATTTT.

The chain employs TRBV28 and TRBJ1-2, with 12 bases fitting TRBD1. V lost 7 bases, J lost 11 bases, and 20 bases stayed unmatched. CDR3 size: 17 residues. The germline gives CDR1 MDHEN, CDR2 SYDVKM. CDR3 amino acids: CASTQPGQGALRRGYTF. The CDR3 DNA is TGTGCCAGCACCCAGCCGGGACAGGGGGCCCTCCGGAGGGGGTACACCTTC.

This sequence joins TRBV14 and TRBJ2-3; maybe TRBD1 (6 bases). CDR3 size: 16 residues. Germline-derived CDR1 and CDR2 are SGHDN and FVKESK. The V end was cut by 0 bases, the J end by 4 bases, with 14 bases between. The CDR3 coding sequence is TGTGCCAGCAGCCAAGACTGGGGGCATGCCGCAGATACGCAGTATTTT. Translated: CASSQDWGHAADTQYF.

The chain joins TRBV10-3 to TRBJ2-7; TRBD1 might be the D (6 bases). Trimming shortened V by 0 bases and J by 6 bases, and 18 bases separated the two germline ends. The CDR3 runs to 16 residues. Germline loops: CDR1 ENHRY, CDR2 SYGVKD. Written as DNA, the CDR3 is TGTGCCATCAGTGAGTCACAGGGTTCGAGTTTCGTCGAGCAGTACTTC. Its translation is CAISESQGSSFVEQYF.

The rearrangement links TRBV7-3 to TRBJ2-1; TRBD2 agrees at 8 bases. CDR1 is SGHTA, CDR2 FQGTGA, per germline. Trimming at V came to 2 bases and at J to 4 bases, leaving 4 bases not matched to a gene. The CDR3 contains 15 residues. DNA of the CDR3: TGTGCCAGCAGCTTAGTAGCGGGGAGATACAATGAGCAGTTCTTC. Amino acids: CASSLVAGRYNEQFF.

V is TRBV14 and J is TRBJ1-1, with D unclear. V lost 3 bases and J 5 bases, leaving 10 bases between the germline ends. Germline V lookup: CDR1 SGHDN, CDR2 FVKESK. The CDR3 contains 13 residues. CDR3 sequence reads: CASSQSRGTEAFF. CDR3 sequence (DNA): TGTGCCAGCAGCCAGAGTCGCGGAACTGAAGCTTTCTTT.